This entry lists 10 T cell receptor beta chains sequenced from one sample in a study of blood T cell repertoires in COVID-19. TCRdb's table, derived via immunoSEQ multiplex PCR, lists solely in-frame clones and lacks some. The table includes under 250,000 clones, around 90% detected once. The sample consisted of peripheral blood. The receptors derive from a man between 18 and 29 years old with active or convalescent COVID-19.

The CDR3 sequence is CASSQDQDRGRPGANVLTF. The CDR3, as DNA: TGCGCCAGCAGCCAAGATCAGGACAGGGGGCGTCCCGGGGCCAACGTCCTGACTTTC. The V and J genes are TRBV4-3 and TRBJ2-6; 11 bases map to TRBD1. With 0 bases clipped from V and 4 bases from J, the junction kept 8 bases outside the gene matches. This CDR3 has 19 amino acids. Germline CDR1 and CDR2: LGHNA and YSLEER.

The chain joins TRBV9 to TRBJ1-1, with a weak D call TRBD1 (5 bases). Between the trimmed V and J ends, which lost 3 bases and 3 bases, there was a span of 18 bases. CDR1 is SGDLS and CDR2 is YYNGEE in the germline V gene. The CDR3 covers 16 residues. CDR3 in DNA: TGTGCCAGCAGCGACAAACTGGGTGAAGGGGACACTGAAGCTTTCTTT. This gives the protein CASSDKLGEGDTEAFF. The full variable domain, rest sourced from reference TRBV9 and TRBJ1-1, is DSGVTQTPKHLITATGQRVTLRCSPRSGDLSVYWYQQSLDQGLQFLIQYYNGEERAKGNILERFSAQQFPDLHSELNLSSLELGDSALYFCASSDKLGEGDTEAFFGQGTRLTVV.

This clone occurred once. J is TRBJ2-5 and V is TRBV5-4; 7 nucleotides align to TRBD1. V lost 0 bases to trimming and J lost 3 bases; unmatched junction nucleotides: 5. There are 15 residues in the CDR3. Germline V gives CDR1 SGHNT, CDR2 YYREEE (reference sequence). DNA of the CDR3: TGTGCCAGCAGCTTGGGACCAACAGGGGAAGAGACCCAGTACTTC. Amino acids: CASSLGPTGEETQYF.

This clone was recorded only once. The chain employs TRBV5-1 and TRBJ2-7, with 10 nucleotides matching TRBD2. CDR3 length equals 17 residues. The V segment lost 0 bases and the J segment 4 bases; nucleotides outside the gene matches: 10. Germline V CDR1 and CDR2: SGHRS, YFSETQ. The CDR3 DNA sequence: TGCGCCAGCAGCTTGGAAAGCGGGAGGGCCTTATTTTACGAGCAGTACTTC. It translates to CASSLESGRALFYEQYF.

This chain connects TRBV5-8 to TRBJ1-6; TRBD1 is a possible D gene (6 bases). The germline V and J ends were trimmed by 0 bases and 9 bases, with 13 bases remaining between them. CDR1 and CDR2 from the germline V gene are SGHTS and YDEGEE. CDR3 size: 15 residues. CDR3 nucleotides: TGTGCCAGCAGCTTGGGTCGGGGGGCAAGTTCACCCCTCCACTTT. It specifies CASSLGRGASSPLHF.

The sample holds a few counts of this clone. An end of the junction does not agree with germline; a read error may underlie this. The rearrangement links TRBV6-2 or TRBV6-3 to TRBJ2-7; D is unresolved. Germline loops: CDR1 MNHEY, CDR2 SVGEGT. The CDR3 is 11 residues long. The CDR3 DNA reads TGTGCCAGCAGTCCGTCCTTCGAGCAGTACTTC. It is translated as CASSPSFEQYF.

The chain links TRBV7-3 to TRBJ1-6; the match to TRBD1 covers 11 bases. The CDR3 extends over 17 amino acids. V was pared by 0 bases and J by 7 bases, with 5 bases of the junction left unmatched. Germline CDR1 SGHTA, CDR2 FQGTGA. The DNA for the CDR3 is TGTGCCAGCAGCTTAACCGGACAGGGGGCGAGGAATTCACCCCTCCACTTT. Translating gives CASSLTGQGARNSPLHF.

DNA for the CDR3: TGTGCCAGCAGCCTGGACACGGATAGCAATCAGCCCCAGCATTTT. It yields the protein CASSLDTDSNQPQHF. The V call is TRBV7-6, the J call TRBJ1-5; perhaps TRBD1 as D (5 bases). The CDR3 extends over 15 amino acids. Trimming took 5 bases from V and 0 from J, leaving 11 bases between them. Per germline, CDR1 SGHVS and CDR2 FNYEAQ.

This chain joins TRBV2 and TRBJ1-5; 10 bases match TRBD1. Germline trimming cut 6 bases from V and 4 bases from J; bases unmatched to any gene: 6. The CDR3 has 15 amino acids. CDR1 SNHLY and CDR2 FYNNEI come from the germline V gene. The CDR3 DNA follows: TGTGCCAGCAGGGGGGGACAGGGGAGTAATCAGCCCCAGCATTTT. It specifies CASRGGQGSNQPQHF.

The chain recombines TRBV20-1 with TRBJ2-7; D may be TRBD1 (6 bases). V was trimmed by 8 bases and J by 6 bases, leaving 14 bases between them. CDR3 length equals 11 residues. CDR1 is DFQATT and CDR2 is SNEGSKA in the germline V gene (reference sequence). The CDR3 region is CSPSQGIEQYF. For the CDR3, the DNA is TGCAGTCCGTCTCAGGGGATCGAGCAGTACTTC.